This T cell receptor (beta chain) emerged from a study of PD-1 blockade in classical Hodgkin lymphoma. Whole-study context: Every 2 weeks, patients had 3 mg/kg nivolumab intravenously.

The repertoire was sequenced with immunoSEQ multiplex PCR; TCRdb's copy has only in-frame clones and lacks some. The data hold some 50,000 clones, with 65% to 85% observed a single time. This clone came up a few times. The antigen remains unidentified. Each of the patients experienced relapse following autologous stem cell transplantation, and their brentuximab vedotin exposure differed. Patients reached a best response of complete response, partial response or progressive disease. V trimming: 0 bases; J trimming: 1 base; junction bases outside the gene matches: 1. The germline V gene encodes CDR1 SGDLS and CDR2 YYNGEE. This CDR3 spans 15 amino acids. Study-wide results and caveats: Patients excluded were those beginning nivolumab under 1 year after ASCT. Newly diagnosed patients had diversity similar to the baseline diversity of complete responders.

The source was peripheral blood mononuclear cells (PBMCs), collected at baseline. This receptor was identified in a human donor with classical Hodgkin lymphoma. The chain joins TRBV9 to TRBJ2-1; 7 nucleotides line up with TRBD2. CDR3 nucleotide sequence: TGTGCCAGCAGCGTAGTGGGGGGGTCCTACAATGAGCAGTTCTTC. Translated: CASSVVGGSYNEQFF.